Shown below are 10 T cell receptor beta chains from a single sample sequenced in a study of T cell responses to AZD1222 COVID-19 vaccine. The method was immunoSEQ multiplex PCR; TCRdb's version includes in-frame clones alone and lacks a portion of them. Of more than 150,000 clones in the sample, over 80% were seen once. The sample here was peripheral blood, taken 28 days after the second AZD1222 dose. The source is an adult who received the AZD1222 COVID-19 vaccine.

The rearrangement links TRBV3-1 (or the pseudogene TRBV3-2) to TRBJ2-7; tentative D call: TRBD1 (6 bases). The length of the CDR3 is 14 residues. Germline V gene sequence: CDR1 LGHDT, CDR2 YNNKEL (reference sequence). Trimming removed 1 base from V and 4 bases from J, with 11 bases in between. The CDR3: CASSQGRGYYEQYF. The CDR3 DNA reads TGTGCCAGCAGCCAAGGCAGGGGCTATTACGAGCAGTACTTC.

V usage is TRBV11-1 and J usage is TRBJ2-7; D is undetermined. The CDR3 sequence is 14 residues long. Trimming removed 5 bases at V and 2 bases at J, with 13 bases between. The germline gives CDR1 SGHAT, CDR2 FQDESV (reference sequence). DNA of the CDR3: TGTGCCAGCAGCCGAAGGCGGCCCCCCTACGAGCAGTACTTC. Its protein is CASSRRRPPYEQYF.

This rearrangement joins TRBV6-6 to TRBJ1-2; D is perhaps TRBD1 (6 bases). With 0 bases removed from V and 2 bases from J, the gap between germline ends came to 13 bases. The germline gives CDR1 MNHNY, CDR2 SVGAGI (reference sequence). This CDR3 comprises 16 residues. The DNA of the CDR3 is TGTGCCAGCAGTTACTCTCGGGGGGCGACAAACTATGGCTACACCTTC. Encoded protein: CASSYSRGATNYGYTF.

This rearrangement joins TRBV30 to TRBJ1-2; D perhaps matches TRBD1 (6 bases). V lost 1 base and J lost 1, with 10 bases in between. The CDR3 runs to 14 residues. CDR1 is GTSNPN and CDR2 is SVGIG in the germline V gene (reference sequence). The CDR3 spells CAWSGQGINYGYTF. The CDR3 region has the DNA TGTGCCTGGAGTGGGCAGGGGATTAACTATGGCTACACCTTC.

This chain joins TRBV5-1 and TRBJ2-7; D gene ambiguous. The length of the CDR3 is 13 residues. Germline CDR1 SGHRS, CDR2 YFSETQ. Trimming stripped 1 base from V and 0 bases from J, with 5 bases between. The CDR3 DNA is TGCGCCAGCAGCTTGCTGATCTCCTACGAGCAGTACTTC. Protein: CASSLLISYEQYF.

The V gene is TRBV18, the J gene TRBJ1-2; D remains unclear. The CDR3 is made up of 13 amino acids. CDR1 is KGHSH and CDR2 is LQKENI in the germline V gene. V was cut by 1 base and J by 6 bases, with 9 bases left in between. This CDR3 is CASSPQGPNGYTF. The CDR3 DNA reads as TGTGCCAGCTCACCACAGGGCCCGAATGGCTACACCTTC.

This clone was seen a few times. The genes are TRBV29-1 and TRBJ2-2; tentatively, D is TRBD1 (6 bases). The CDR3 loop spans 14 amino acids. Germline CDR1 SQVTM, CDR2 ANQGSEA. Trimming took 3 bases from V and 0 from J, leaving 8 bases between them. The CDR3 bases are TGCAGCGTTGAGGACAGCTCGAACACCGGGGAGCTGTTTTTT. It translates to CSVEDSSNTGELFF.

The CDR3 protein is CASSLGLAGGDEQYF. The CDR3 coding sequence is TGTGCCAGCAGCCTGGGACTAGCGGGCGGCGACGAGCAGTACTTC. The chain employs TRBV16 and TRBJ2-7, with 12 bases that match TRBD2. Germline CDR1 reads KGHSY; CDR2 reads FQNENV. CDR3 length: 15 amino acids. The V gene end was trimmed by 4 bases and the J gene end by 5 bases; junction bases not matched to a gene: 6.

The chain joins TRBV28 to TRBJ1-2, with D tentatively TRBD1 (6 bases). This CDR3 is built from 15 residues. CDR1 is MDHEN, CDR2 SYDVKM, per germline. The V gene lost 5 bases and the J gene lost 4 bases, with 17 bases spanning the gap. This CDR3 is CASSPPGQSFYGYTF. Here the CDR3 DNA reads TGTGCCAGCAGTCCGCCGGGACAAAGTTTCTATGGCTACACCTTC.

J is TRBJ2-1 and V is TRBV7-6; 11 bases line up with TRBD2. The CDR3 is 16 residues long. V gave up 5 bases and J gave up 2 bases; unmatched junction bases: 5. Germline V gene data show CDR1 as SGHVS and CDR2 as FNYEAQ. The CDR3 DNA sequence: TGTGCCAGCAGCGATCTTAGCGGGAGGGCCTACAATGAGCAGTTCTTC. It specifies CASSDLSGRAYNEQFF.